The present T cell receptor beta chain was sequenced within a study of Ad26.COV2.S vaccination and SARS-CoV-2 variants. The assay was immunoSEQ multiplex PCR, and TCRdb's table has in-frame clones only and misses some. The table has just over 350,000 clones, just over 90% seen once. This TCR was recovered from a human donor who had recovered from COVID-19. The source was peripheral blood, collected after recovery from COVID-19.

CDR3 DNA: TGTGCCAGTAGTTTGGGGGGTGCCGGGGCCAACGTCCTGACTTTC. This translates into CASSLGGAGANVLTF. This chain links TRBV19 with TRBJ2-6; D is perhaps TRBD2 (6 bases). CDR1 is LNHDA and CDR2 is SQIVND in the germline V gene (reference sequence). CDR3 length: 15 amino acids. V gave up 5 bases and J gave up 4 bases, with 12 bases separating them.